This T cell receptor (beta chain) was captured by sequencing in a study of T cells in Graves' hyperthyroidism and ophthalmopathy. Amplification yielded TCR beta CDR3 regions, with RNA transcripts as the source. HTBI primers were used for first-round RT-PCR of the TCR CDR3. A single record per CDR3 protein comes from TCRdb applying MiXCR to the multiplex PCR reads. This sample has 400,000 to 450,000 distinct CDR3 sequences; about 15% occur once, and the top ten carry less than 15%. The CDR3 is 14 amino acids. Germline-derived CDR1 and CDR2 are DFQATT and SNEGSKA (reference sequence). Trimming took off 8 bases at V and 5 bases at J, with 21 bases between the two ends.

Sequenced input: blood. The V and J genes are TRBV20-1 and TRBJ1-1; D remains unclear. The origin of this receptor is a young man with Graves' ophthalmopathy. The chain's CDR3 is CSPQPVDLRTEAFF. The CDR3 DNA reads as TGCAGTCCACAACCAGTCGATCTTAGGACTGAAGCTTTCTTT.